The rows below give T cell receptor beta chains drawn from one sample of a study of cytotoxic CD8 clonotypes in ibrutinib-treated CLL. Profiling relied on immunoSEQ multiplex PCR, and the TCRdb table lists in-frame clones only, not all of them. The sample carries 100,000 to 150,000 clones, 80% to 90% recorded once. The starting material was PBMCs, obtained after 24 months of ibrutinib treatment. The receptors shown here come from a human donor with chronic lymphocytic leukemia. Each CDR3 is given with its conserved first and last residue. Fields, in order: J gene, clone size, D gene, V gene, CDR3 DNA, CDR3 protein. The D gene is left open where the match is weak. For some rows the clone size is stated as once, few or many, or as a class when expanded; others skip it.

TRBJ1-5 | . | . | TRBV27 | TGTGCCAGCAGCCCAACTAACGAACGCGGGGCTAATCAGCCCCAGCATTTT | CASSPTNERGANQPQHF
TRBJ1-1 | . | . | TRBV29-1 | TGCAGCGTTTTAGCAGGAAACACTGAAGCTTTCTTT | CSVLAGNTEAFF
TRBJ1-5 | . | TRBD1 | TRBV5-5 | TGTGCCAGCAGCTCCCGGGACAGGGCTCAGCCCCAGCATTTT | CASSSRDRAQPQHF
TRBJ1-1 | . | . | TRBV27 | TGTGCCAGCAGTTTCCGGGCCCACACGAACACTGAAGCTTTCTTT | CASSFRAHTNTEAFF
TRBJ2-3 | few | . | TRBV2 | TGTGCCAGCATGAGGGGCACAGATACGCAGTATTTT | CASMRGTDTQYF
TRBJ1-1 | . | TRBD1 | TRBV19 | TGTGCCAGTAGGATCACAGGGGCTCTGAACACTGAAGCTTTCTTT | CASRITGALNTEAFF
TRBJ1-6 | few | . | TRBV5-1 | TGCGCCAGCAGCTTGGAGTCGAGGGGCGGTTCACCCCTCCACTTT | CASSLESRGGSPLHF
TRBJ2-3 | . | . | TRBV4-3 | TGCGCCAGCAGCCAAGCCCCTACCACAGATACGCAGTATTTT | CASSQAPTTDTQYF
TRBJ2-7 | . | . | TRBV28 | TGTGCCAGCAGTCCCCTGGTATCGCAGGGGAAATACGAGCAGTACTTC | CASSPLVSQGKYEQYF
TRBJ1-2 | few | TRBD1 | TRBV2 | TGTGCCAGCGCCCTGACAGGGGCCCTGGGAGGCTACACCTTC | CASALTGALGGYTF
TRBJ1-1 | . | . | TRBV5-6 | TGTGCCAGCAGCTTGAAATCCCCGAGCAGGGTGGTAGCTTTCTTT | CASSLKSPSRVVAFF
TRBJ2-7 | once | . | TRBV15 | TGTGCCACCAGCAGAGCAGGGAAGGGGGGCGCCTACGAGCAGTACTTC | CATSRAGKGGAYEQYF
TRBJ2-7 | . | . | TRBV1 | TGCACCAGCAGCCAACCGGGCCTGAATCTATCGGAGGACGAGCAGTACTTC | CTSSQPGLNLSEDEQYF
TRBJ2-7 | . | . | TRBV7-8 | TGTGCCAGCAGCTTAATGATACGCGCGCTCCACTACGAGCAGTACTTC | CASSLMIRALHYEQYF
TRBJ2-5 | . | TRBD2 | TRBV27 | TGTGCCAGCAGTTATTCCCTTGGAGCGGGACGCAAAGAGACCCAGTACTTC | CASSYSLGAGRKETQYF
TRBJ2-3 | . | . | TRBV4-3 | TGCGCCAGCAGCCAACTCGAAGTGGGCACAGATACGCAGTATTTT | CASSQLEVGTDTQYF
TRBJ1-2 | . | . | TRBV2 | TGTGCCAGCAGTGAATCAGGGAACTATGGCTACACCTTC | CASSESGNYGYTF
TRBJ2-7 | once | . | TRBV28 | TGTGCCAGCAGTGTAACCGGGACGGTCTCCTACGAGCAGTACTTC | CASSVTGTVSYEQYF
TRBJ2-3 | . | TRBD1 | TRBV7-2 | TGTGCCAGCAGCTTCCGAGTACGGGGACAGGGTACAGATACGCAGTATTTT | CASSFRVRGQGTDTQYF
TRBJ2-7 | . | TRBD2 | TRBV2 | TGTGCCAGCTGCCGCGGGAGTAAGTACGAGCAGTACTTC | CASCRGSKYEQYF
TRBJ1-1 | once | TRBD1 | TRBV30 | TGTGCCTGGAGACCACAGGGGTTAGGGGGTACTGAAGCTTTCTTT | CAWRPQGLGGTEAFF
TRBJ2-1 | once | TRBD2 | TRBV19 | TGTGCCAGTAGGGGACTAGCGGGAGTTAGTGCATATGAGCAGTTCTTC | CASRGLAGVSAYEQFF
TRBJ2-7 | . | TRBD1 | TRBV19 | TGTGCCAGTAGTTGGCTGGGACAGTCCTACGAGCAGTACTTC | CASSWLGQSYEQYF
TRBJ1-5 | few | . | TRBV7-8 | TGTGCCAGCAGCTTAGGGGTCTACAATCAGCCCCAGCATTTT | CASSLGVYNQPQHF
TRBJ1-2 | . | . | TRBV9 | TGTGCCAGCAGCGCCCGGACAGAGAACTATGGCTACACCTTC | CASSARTENYGYTF
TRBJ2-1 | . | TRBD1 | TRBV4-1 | TGCGCCAGCAGCCAGAACTCCGGACAGGGCCCTCTCTCCTACAATGAGCAGTTCTTC | CASSQNSGQGPLSYNEQFF
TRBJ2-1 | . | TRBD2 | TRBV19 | TGTGCCAGTAGTATAGGACTAGCCCTCAATGAGCAGTTCTTC | CASSIGLALNEQFF
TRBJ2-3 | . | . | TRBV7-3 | TGTGCCAGCAGCAAGGCAAAGGACCGTCCCACAGATACGCAGTATTTT | CASSKAKDRPTDTQYF
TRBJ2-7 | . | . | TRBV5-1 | TGCGCCAGCAGCCCGACAGAGGCCTACGAGCAGTACTTC | CASSPTEAYEQYF
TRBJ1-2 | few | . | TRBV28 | TGTGCCAGCAGTCGAGAGACAGGTCCCTATGGCTACACCTTC | CASSRETGPYGYTF
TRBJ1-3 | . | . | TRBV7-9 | TGTGCCAGCACGGGGAGCAGAAGCTCTGGAAACACCATATATTTT | CASTGSRSSGNTIYF
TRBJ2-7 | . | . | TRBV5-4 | TGTGCCAGCAGCTTGATAGGAGGGCGCGAGCAGTACTTC | CASSLIGGREQYF
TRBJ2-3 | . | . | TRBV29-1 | TGCAGCGTCGAGGAAGGACTCGGCGGGACCCCTGAGTATTTT | CSVEEGLGGTPEYF
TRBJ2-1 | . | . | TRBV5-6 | TGTGCCAGCAGCTTAAACGGGGGCCGTGTCAATGAGCAGTTCTTC | CASSLNGGRVNEQFF
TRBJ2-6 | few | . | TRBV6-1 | TGTGCCAGCAGTACCGGGACCTCTGGGGCCAACGTCCTGACTTTC | CASSTGTSGANVLTF
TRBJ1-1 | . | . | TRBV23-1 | TGCGCCAGCAGTCAATCGACAGAGTTGGCGAACACTGAAGCTTTCTTT | CASSQSTELANTEAFF
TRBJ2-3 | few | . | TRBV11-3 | TGTGCCAGCAGCTTAGGTTTAGGAGATACGCAGTATTTT | CASSLGLGDTQYF
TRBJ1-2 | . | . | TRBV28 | TGTGCCAGCAGTGTTACAGGCTATGGCTACACCTTC | CASSVTGYGYTF
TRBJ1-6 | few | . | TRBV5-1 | TGCGCCAGCAGAACAACAAGCTCCTATAATTCACCCCTCCACTTT | CASRTTSSYNSPLHF
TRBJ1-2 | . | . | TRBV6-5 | TGTGCCAGCAGTTTCTACGGCTACACCTTC | CASSFYGYTF
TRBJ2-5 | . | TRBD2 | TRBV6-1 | TGTGCCAGCAGTGAATATCGGGGGGGGTCGGAGACCCAGTACTTC | CASSEYRGGSETQYF
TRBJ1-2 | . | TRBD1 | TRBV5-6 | TGTGCCAGCAGCGCGACAGGGGTCTATGGCTATACCTTC | CASSATGVYGYTF
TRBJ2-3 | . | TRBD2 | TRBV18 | TGTGCCAGCTCACCGACTCAACTAGCGGGGGCGGGAGATACGCAGTATTTT | CASSPTQLAGAGDTQYF
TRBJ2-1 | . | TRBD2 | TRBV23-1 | TGCGCCAGCAGTCTCTCCTCGTCGGGACTAGCGGGGGTCTACAATGAGCAGTTCTTC | CASSLSSSGLAGVYNEQFF
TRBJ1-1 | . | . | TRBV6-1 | TGTGCCAGCAGGGATGGGGGTTGGGCTGAAGCTTTCTTT | CASRDGGWAEAFF
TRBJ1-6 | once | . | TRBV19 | TGTGCCAGTAGATACAGAGATTCACCCCTCCACTTT | CASRYRDSPLHF
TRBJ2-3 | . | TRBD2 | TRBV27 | TGTGCCAGCAGTGTAGGGACTAGCGGGGCGCGTGGTACGCAGTATTTT | CASSVGTSGARGTQYF